This entry describes one TCR beta chain. As yet, its antigen is unknown. Relative to the germline gene, one junction end is altered; a read error may explain this. This entry belongs to a study of cytomegalovirus exposure and HLA in healthy donors. Study information: Among the 398 genotyped donors, 65% to 90% were placed in the Caucasian-associated ancestry cluster.

Use of 60 Vbeta and 13 Jbeta primers characterized the PCR. The repertoire was sequenced with immunoSEQ multiplex PCR; TCRdb's copy has only in-frame clones and lacks some. This sample yields 100,000 to 150,000 clones, of which 73% are seen a single time; about 4.5% belongs to the top ten. This CDR3 is 15 amino acids long. From germline, CDR1 is SNHLY and CDR2 FYNNEI. Study findings and constraints: Excluded were some V segments that proved indistinguishable, including TRBV6-2 and TRBV6-3.

The sequenced sample was PBMCs. The chain combines TRBV2 with TRBJ1-2; 7 bases map to TRBD1. This TCR was recovered from a man in his sixties in good health and CMV-seropositive. CDR3 coding DNA: TGTGCCAGCAGGGAAGTCCGGGACAGCCTCTATGGCTACACCTTC. Its protein product is CASREVRDSLYGYTF.